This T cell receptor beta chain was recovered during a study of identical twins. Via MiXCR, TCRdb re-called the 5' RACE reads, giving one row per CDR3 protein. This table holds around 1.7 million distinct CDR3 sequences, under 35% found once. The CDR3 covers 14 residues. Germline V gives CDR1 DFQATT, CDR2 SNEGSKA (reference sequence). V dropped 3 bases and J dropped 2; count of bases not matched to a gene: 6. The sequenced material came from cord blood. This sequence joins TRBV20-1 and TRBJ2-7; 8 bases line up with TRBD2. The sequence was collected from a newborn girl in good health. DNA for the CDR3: TGCAGTGCTAGCCTGCCTAGCGGGCCCTACGAGCAGTACTTC. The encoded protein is CSASLPSGPYEQYF.